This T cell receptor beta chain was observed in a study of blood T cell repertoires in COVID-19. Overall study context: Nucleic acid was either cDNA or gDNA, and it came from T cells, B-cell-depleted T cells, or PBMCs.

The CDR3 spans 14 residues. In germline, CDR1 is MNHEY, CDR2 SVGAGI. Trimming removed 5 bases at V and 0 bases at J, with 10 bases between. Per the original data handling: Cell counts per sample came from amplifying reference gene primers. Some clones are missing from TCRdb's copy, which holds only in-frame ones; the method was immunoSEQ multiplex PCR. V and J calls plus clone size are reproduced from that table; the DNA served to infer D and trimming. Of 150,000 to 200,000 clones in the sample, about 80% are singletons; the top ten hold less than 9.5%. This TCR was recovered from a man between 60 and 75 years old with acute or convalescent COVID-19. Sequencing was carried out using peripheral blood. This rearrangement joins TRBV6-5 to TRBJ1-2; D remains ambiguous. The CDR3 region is CASSNIDTNYGYTF. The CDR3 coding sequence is TGTGCCAGCAGTAATATAGACACTAACTATGGCTACACCTTC.